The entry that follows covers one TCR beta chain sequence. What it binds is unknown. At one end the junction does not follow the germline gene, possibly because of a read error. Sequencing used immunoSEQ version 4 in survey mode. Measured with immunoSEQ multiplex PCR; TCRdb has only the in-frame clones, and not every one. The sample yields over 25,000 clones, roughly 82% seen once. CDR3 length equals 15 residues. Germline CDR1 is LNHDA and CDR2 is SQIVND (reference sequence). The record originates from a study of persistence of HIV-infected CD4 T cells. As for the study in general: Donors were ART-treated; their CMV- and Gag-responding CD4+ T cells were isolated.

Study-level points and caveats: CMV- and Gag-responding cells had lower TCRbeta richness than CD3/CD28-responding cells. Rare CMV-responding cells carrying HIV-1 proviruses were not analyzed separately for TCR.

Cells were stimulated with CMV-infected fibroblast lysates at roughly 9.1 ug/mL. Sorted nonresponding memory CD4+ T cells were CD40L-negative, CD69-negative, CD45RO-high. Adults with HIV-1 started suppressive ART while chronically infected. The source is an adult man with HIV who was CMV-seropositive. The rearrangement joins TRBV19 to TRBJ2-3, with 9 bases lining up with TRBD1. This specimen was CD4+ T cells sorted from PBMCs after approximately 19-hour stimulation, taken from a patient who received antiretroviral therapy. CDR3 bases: TGTGCCAGTAGTCTAGACAGGGGGGAGTTAGATACGCAGTATTTT. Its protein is CASSLDRGELDTQYF.